This TCR beta chain came from a study of blood T cells in healthy people across ages. Using a J-beta primer mix together with a sample-barcoded 5' primer, a second PCR was run for about 6 to 12 cycles. In TCRdb, the 5' RACE reads were re-called with MiXCR into one record per CDR3 protein. The sample records about 1.5 million distinct CDR3 sequences, roughly 43% being singletons. V trimming: 6 bases; J trimming: 6 bases; junction bases outside the gene matches: 2. CDR1 MNHEY and CDR2 SVGEGT come from the germline V gene. The CDR3 runs to 13 residues. This clonotype was observed a handful of times. The sequencing input was blood. The V gene is TRBV6-2 or TRBV6-3, the J gene TRBJ1-5; 10 positions match TRBD1. The sequence was obtained from a woman under 30 in good health. CDR3 residues: CASRDRGVQPQHF. The CDR3 region has the DNA TGTGCCAGCAGGGACAGGGGGGTTCAGCCCCAGCATTTT.